This entry lists 20 T cell receptor beta chains sequenced from one sample in a study of technical replicates of blood from several donors (dated by TCRdb to between 2016 and 2019). The library was generated by the immunoSEQ multiplex PCR assay. Held by TCRdb, this immuneACCESS table contains in-frame sequences only and omits some clones. Under half of the omission traces to an unresolved V gene where checked; the cause of the rest is unknown. The sample table shows about 59,000 clones, and around 95% are seen once. The top ten clones comprise 4.2% of the sample. Sequencing input: PBMCs. Receptors originate from a human donor in good health. Some clones in this sample may be carry-over from other donors' samples.

The V and J genes are TRBV10-3 and TRBJ1-2; TRBD1 is a possible D gene (5 bases). This CDR3 spans 16 amino acids. Trimming stripped 9 bases from V and 0 bases from J, with 20 bases between. Germline V gene lookup returns CDR1 ENHRY and CDR2 SYGVKD. The CDR3, as DNA: TGTGCCATTCCCAGGGTTGCGGCCGGCCCTAACTATGGCTACACCTTC. Its protein product is CAIPRVAAGPNYGYTF.

The rearrangement links TRBV2 to TRBJ1-1, with D possibly TRBD1 on 5 matching bases. Germline CDR1 SNHLY, CDR2 FYNNEI. The germline V and J ends were trimmed by 4 bases and 1 base, with 7 bases remaining between them. This CDR3 is 13 amino acids long. The DNA of the CDR3 is TGTGCCAGCAGTGGACAGAGGAACACTGAAGCTTTCTTT. Encoded protein: CASSGQRNTEAFF.

This chain joins TRBV6-5 and TRBJ1-3, with unresolved D. V lost 5 bases and J lost 6, with 11 bases in between. Germline CDR1 is MNHEY and CDR2 is SVGAGI. This CDR3 is built from 13 residues. The CDR3 loop reads CASSPQLENTIYF. CDR3 bases: TGTGCCAGCAGTCCACAGCTGGAAAACACCATATATTTT.

This rearrangement joins TRBV7-9 to TRBJ2-2, with TRBD1 as a possible D gene (5 bases). CDR1 and CDR2 from the germline V gene are SEHNR and FQNEAQ (reference sequence). CDR3 size: 15 residues. Trimming cost V 3 bases and J 6 bases, with 14 bases left between them. The CDR3 region has the DNA TGTGCCAGCAGCTTCCGATCAGGGTTCTCCGGGGAGCTGTTTTTT. Protein sequence: CASSFRSGFSGELFF.

The chain links TRBV5-1 to TRBJ2-3; no reliable D call. V lost 4 bases and J 0 bases, leaving 9 bases between the germline ends. Germline values: CDR1 SGHRS, CDR2 YFSETQ. This CDR3 contains 14 residues. The CDR3 loop reads CASSDSSSTDTQYF. The CDR3 nucleotides are TGCGCCAGCAGCGATAGCTCAAGCACAGATACGCAGTATTTT.

The CDR3, as DNA: TGTGCCAGCAGCCTACACAGGGGGGTAAACTATGGCTACACCTTC. Protein product: CASSLHRGVNYGYTF. The rearrangement uses TRBV7-2 and TRBJ1-2; 8 positions match TRBD1. Per the germline V gene, CDR1 is SGHTA and CDR2 is FQGNSA. With V trimmed by 5 bases and J by 2 bases, 7 bases remained unmatched. The CDR3 is 15 residues long.

The V and J genes are TRBV7-6 and TRBJ2-3, with D maybe TRBD1 (5 bases). Germline CDR1 SGHVS, CDR2 FNYEAQ. Between the trimmed V and J ends, which lost 0 bases and 4 bases, there was a span of 11 bases. The CDR3 is 15 residues long. The CDR3 DNA is TGTGCCAGCAGCTTAGCCCAGGGTCGAGCAGATACGCAGTATTTT. Its protein product is CASSLAQGRADTQYF.

This sequence joins TRBV5-1 and TRBJ2-7, with 13 bases fitting TRBD2. V trimming: 6 bases; J trimming: 4 bases; junction bases outside the gene matches: 7. In germline, CDR1 is SGHRS, CDR2 YFSETQ. The CDR3 is 15 amino acids. CDR3 amino acids: CASTFGLAGEYEQYF. CDR3 bases: TGCGCCAGCACCTTTGGACTAGCGGGGGAATACGAGCAGTACTTC.

V gene TRBV5-4 combines with J gene TRBJ2-5; possibly TRBD1 for D (6 bases). The CDR3 runs to 15 residues. In germline, CDR1 is SGHNT, CDR2 YYREEE (reference sequence). V gave up 0 bases and J gave up 1 base, with 10 bases separating them. The CDR3 protein is CASSLERTAQETQYF. DNA for the CDR3: TGTGCCAGCAGCTTGGAAAGGACAGCCCAAGAGACCCAGTACTTC.

The chain has TRBV21-1 and TRBJ2-1; the table's TRBD2 call for D was not verified on the DNA. TRBV21-1 is assigned pseudogene status. This CDR3 has 14 residues. The CDR3 sequence is CASNLRADYNEQFF. CDR3 DNA sequence: TGTGCCAGCAATTTACGAGCGGATTACAATGAGCAGTTCTTC.

This clone was counted a few times. J is TRBJ2-7 and V is TRBV27; D ambiguous. Germline V gene data show CDR1 as MNHEY and CDR2 as SMNVEV (reference sequence). With 5 bases removed from V and 2 bases from J, the gap between germline ends came to 13 bases. The CDR3 runs to 14 residues. CDR3 loop: CASSVTIGTYEQYF. In DNA form, the CDR3 reads TGTGCCAGCAGTGTAACTATTGGAACCTACGAGCAGTACTTC.

The V gene is TRBV29-1, the J gene TRBJ2-1, with D possibly being TRBD2 (6 bases). The CDR3 has 12 residues. CDR1 and CDR2 (germline): SQVTM, ANQGSEA. V lost 8 bases and J 5 bases, leaving 13 bases between the germline ends. This CDR3 is CSFLRGNNEQFF. The CDR3 DNA sequence: TGCAGCTTTCTTCGGGGGAACAATGAGCAGTTCTTC.

The chain carries TRBV5-6 and TRBJ1-4, with 9 bases that match TRBD1. Germline V gene sequence: CDR1 SGHDT, CDR2 YYEEEE. V was clipped by 4 bases and J by 8 bases; unmatched bases: 12. CDR3 length: 16 residues. The CDR3 nucleotides are TGTGCCAGCAGCCCGAAGATGGACAGGGGCGGCGAAAAACTGTTTTTT. It encodes CASSPKMDRGGEKLFF.

This sequence joins TRBV7-8 and TRBJ2-6, with D possibly TRBD1 on 5 matching bases. The germline V gene encodes CDR1 SGHVS and CDR2 FQNEAQ. The CDR3 runs to 17 residues. V lost 5 bases and J lost 2, with 16 bases in between. The chain's CDR3 is CASSRTPKGPGANVLTF. CDR3 DNA sequence: TGTGCCAGCAGCCGGACACCGAAAGGCCCTGGGGCCAACGTCCTGACTTTC.

The chain uses TRBV6-5 and TRBJ1-2, with 12 bases that match TRBD1. CDR3 length: 14 amino acids. Trimming took 5 bases from V and 8 from J; bases not matched to a gene: 6. Germline V gene lookup returns CDR1 MNHEY and CDR2 SVGAGI. The CDR3 bases are TGTGCCAGCAGTCTGGGACAGGGGGCAGGGGGCTACACCTTC. As protein: CASSLGQGAGGYTF.

Written as DNA, the CDR3 is TGTGCCAGCAGTGCCGGCAGGTTCCGAAGTGGCTACACCTTC. This sequence encodes CASSAGRFRSGYTF. This chain joins TRBV6-1 and TRBJ1-2, with D unresolved. CDR1 MNHNS and CDR2 SASEGT come from the germline V gene. The V gene lost 4 bases and the J gene lost 7 bases, with 16 bases spanning the gap. This CDR3 spans 14 amino acids.

Here the CDR3 DNA reads TGTGCCATCGAGGACTACGAGCAGTACTTC. As protein: CAIEDYEQYF. V is TRBV6-1 and J is TRBJ2-7, with unresolved D. The CDR3 length is 10 residues. Germline V lookup: CDR1 MNHNS, CDR2 SASEGT. The V end was cut by 10 bases, the J end by 3 bases, with 7 bases between.

V is TRBV5-1 and J is TRBJ1-1; a possible D gene is TRBD1 (6 bases). Trimming stripped 4 bases from V and 0 bases from J, with 13 bases between. The CDR3 is 15 residues long. CDR1 and CDR2 (germline): SGHRS, YFSETQ. For the CDR3, the DNA is TGCGCCAGCAGCGAATTTCCAGGGGTGAACACTGAAGCTTTCTTT. Its protein product is CASSEFPGVNTEAFF. Drawing the rest from reference TRBV5-1 and TRBJ1-1, the complete variable domain is KAGVTQTPRYLIKTRGQQVTLSCSPISGHRSVSWYQQTPGQGLQFLFEYFSETQRNKGNFPGRFSGRQFSNSRSEMNVSTLELGDSALYLCASSEFPGVNTEAFFGQGTRLTVV.

This chain uses TRBV6-1 with TRBJ1-2; TRBD1 is a possible D gene (5 bases). This CDR3 comprises 15 residues. The V end was cut by 1 base, the J end by 4 bases, with 13 bases between. The V gene's germline CDR1 is MNHNS and CDR2 SASEGT. The CDR3 DNA reads TGTGCCAGCAGTGAAGATCGGGGGGGAATCTATGGCTACACCTTC. Its translation is CASSEDRGGIYGYTF.

The V gene is TRBV6-1, the J gene TRBJ2-5, with 10 bases that match TRBD2. The CDR3 loop spans 15 amino acids. Germline CDR1 MNHNS, CDR2 SASEGT. V was clipped by 4 bases and J by 4 bases; unmatched bases: 6. The CDR3 region is CASSGIAGGGETQYF. CDR3 nucleotide sequence: TGTGCCAGCAGTGGGATAGCGGGAGGAGGAGAGACCCAGTACTTC.